The clone carrying this T cell receptor beta chain has at least ten counts. cDNA libraries for TCR alpha and TCR beta, carrying sample barcodes and UMIs, came from 5'RACE with constant-segment primers. TCRdb passed the 5' RACE reads through MiXCR, listing each CDR3 protein once. The sample carries about 150,000 distinct CDR3 sequences, 13% to 15% recorded once. The data originate from a study of T-cell memory formation after mild COVID-19. Whole-study context: TCR clusters were largely donor specific.

The CDR3 length is 15 residues. V shed 3 bases and J shed 1 base, with 13 bases lying between them. Germline assignment: CDR1 SGHVS and CDR2 FNYEAQ. The sequence was obtained from an adult woman who had mild COVID-19 (a few samples of this study predate the infection). Cell type and time point are not known. Material: PBMCs or a T cell subset sorted from them (not recorded which). V gene TRBV7-6 combines with J gene TRBJ2-7; TRBD2 might be the D (6 bases). In DNA form, the CDR3 reads TGTGCCAGCAGCTTCGCGCCTAGCGAGTCCTACGAGCAGTACTTC. Residues: CASSFAPSESYEQYF.